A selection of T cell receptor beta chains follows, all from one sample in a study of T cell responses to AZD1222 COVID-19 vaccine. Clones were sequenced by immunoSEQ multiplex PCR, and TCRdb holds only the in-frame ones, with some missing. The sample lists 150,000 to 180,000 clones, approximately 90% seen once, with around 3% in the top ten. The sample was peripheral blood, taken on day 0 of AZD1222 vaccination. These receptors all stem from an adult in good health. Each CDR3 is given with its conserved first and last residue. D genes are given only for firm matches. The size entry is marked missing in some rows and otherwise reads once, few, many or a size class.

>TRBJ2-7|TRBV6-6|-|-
CASSYTYEQYF
TGTGCCAGCAGTTATACGTACGAGCAGTACTTC
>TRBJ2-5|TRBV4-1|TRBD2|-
CASSQEAGVGETQYF
TGCGCCAGCAGCCAAGAGGCGGGGGTAGGGGAGACCCAGTACTTC
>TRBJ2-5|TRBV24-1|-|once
CATSDPGTQETQYF
TGTGCCACCAGTGATCCCGGGACCCAAGAGACCCAGTACTTC
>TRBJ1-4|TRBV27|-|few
CASSSPDTDTIVF
TGTGCCAGCAGTTCGCCCGACACCGACACTATAGTTTTT
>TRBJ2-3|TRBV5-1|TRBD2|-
CASSTSGETDTQYF
TGCGCCAGCAGTACTAGCGGGGAAACAGATACGCAGTATTTT
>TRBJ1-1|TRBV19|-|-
CASSKAPMNTEAFF
TGTGCCAGTAGTAAGGCTCCGATGAACACTGAAGCTTTCTTT
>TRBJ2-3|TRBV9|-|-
CASSTQQGRNTQYF
TGTGCCAGCAGCACTCAACAGGGAAGAAATACGCAGTATTTT
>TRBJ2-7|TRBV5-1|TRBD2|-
CASSPTSGGAGEQYF
TGCGCCAGCAGCCCGACTAGCGGGGGGGCGGGCGAGCAGTACTTC
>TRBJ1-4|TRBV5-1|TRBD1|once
CASSSGTATNEKLFF
TGCGCCAGCAGCTCCGGGACAGCAACTAATGAAAAACTGTTTTTT
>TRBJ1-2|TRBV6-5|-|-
CASRGEGLNYGYTF
TGTGCCAGCAGGGGAGAAGGATTAAACTATGGCTACACCTTC
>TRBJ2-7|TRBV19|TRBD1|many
CASRLRTGKVHEQYF
TGTGCCAGTAGATTGCGGACAGGGAAGGTCCACGAGCAGTACTTC
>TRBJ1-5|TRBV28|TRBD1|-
CASSDRAGQPQHF
TGTGCCAGCAGTGACAGGGCTGGTCAGCCCCAGCATTTT
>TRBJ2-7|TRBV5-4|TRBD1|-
CASSLFGQVADEQYF
TGTGCCAGCAGCTTGTTCGGACAGGTCGCCGACGAGCAGTACTTC
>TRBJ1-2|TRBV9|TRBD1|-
CASSVGTGFYTF
TGTGCCAGCAGCGTAGGGACAGGGTTTTACACCTTC
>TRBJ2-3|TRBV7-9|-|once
CASSLVPVLTDTQYF
TGTGCCAGCAGCCTGGTTCCGGTTCTCACAGATACGCAGTATTTT
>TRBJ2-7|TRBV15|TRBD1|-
CATSRTRDRGYEQYF
TGTGCCACCAGCAGAACCAGAGACAGGGGCTACGAGCAGTACTTC
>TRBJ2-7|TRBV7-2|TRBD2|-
CASTGQRGRYEQYF
TGTGCCAGCACGGGCCAGCGGGGGAGGTACGAGCAGTACTTC
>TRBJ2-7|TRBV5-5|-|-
CASSLGAGTQEQYF
TGTGCCAGCAGCTTGGGGGCGGGGACGCAGGAGCAGTACTTC
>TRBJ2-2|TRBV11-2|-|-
CASSPWQGSIGELFF
TGTGCCAGCAGCCCTTGGCAGGGATCAATCGGGGAGCTGTTTTTT
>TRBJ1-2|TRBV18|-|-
CASSPILMAQNYGYTF
TGTGCCAGCTCACCAATACTAATGGCACAAAACTATGGCTACACCTTC
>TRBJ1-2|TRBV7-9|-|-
CASSPMGGATYYGYTF
TGTGCCAGCAGCCCAATGGGGGGGGCGACCTACTATGGCTACACCTTC
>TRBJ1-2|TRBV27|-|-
CASSASEPRYGYTF
TGTGCCAGCAGTGCCTCGGAGCCGCGGTATGGCTACACCTTC
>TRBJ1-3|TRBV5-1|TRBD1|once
CASSTSAGTAGNTIYF
TGCGCCAGCAGCACATCCGCCGGGACAGCGGGAAACACCATATATTTT
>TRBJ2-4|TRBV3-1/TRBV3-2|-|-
CASSQERLSAKNIQYF
TGTGCCAGCAGCCAAGAGAGGCTATCAGCCAAAAACATTCAGTACTTC
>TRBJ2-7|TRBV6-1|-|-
CASSDRQGWEQYF
TGTGCCAGCAGTGATCGCCAGGGCTGGGAGCAGTACTTC
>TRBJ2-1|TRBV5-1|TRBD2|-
CASSLGGRLNEQFF
TGCGCCAGCAGCTTGGGCGGGAGACTCAATGAGCAGTTCTTC
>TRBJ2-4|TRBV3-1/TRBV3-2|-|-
CASEATWALNIQYF
TGTGCCAGCGAGGCGACTTGGGCCCTAAACATTCAGTACTTC
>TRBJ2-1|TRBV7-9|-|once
CASSLAGAGGYNEQFF
TGTGCCAGCAGCTTAGCGGGGGCCGGGGGATACAATGAGCAGTTCTTC
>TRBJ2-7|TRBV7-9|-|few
CASSRDRSSYEQYF
TGTGCCAGCAGCCGGGACCGTAGCTCCTACGAGCAGTACTTC
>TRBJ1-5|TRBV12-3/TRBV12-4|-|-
CASSRTVNQPQHF
TGTGCCAGCAGTCGGACAGTGAATCAGCCCCAGCATTTT
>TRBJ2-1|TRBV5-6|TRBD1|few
CASSPGQGVSNEQFF
TGTGCCAGCAGCCCTGGACAGGGGGTCTCAAATGAGCAGTTCTTC
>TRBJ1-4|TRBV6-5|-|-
CASSRTEPEMSVF
TGTGCCAGCAGTCGAACCGAACCGGAGATGAGTGTTTTT
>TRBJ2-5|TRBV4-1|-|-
CASSQVRGDRVVQETQYF
TGCGCCAGCAGCCAAGTGCGGGGTGACAGGGTGGTCCAAGAGACCCAGTACTTC
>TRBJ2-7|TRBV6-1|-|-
CASSARSPYEQYF
TGTGCCAGCAGTGCTCGATCCCCCTACGAGCAGTACTTC
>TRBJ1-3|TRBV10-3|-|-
CAIRTSNSGNTIYF
TGTGCCATCAGGACGTCGAACTCTGGAAACACCATATATTTT
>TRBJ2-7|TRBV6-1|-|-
CASSEGLKGDEQYF
TGTGCCAGCAGTGAGGGACTTAAAGGAGACGAGCAGTACTTC
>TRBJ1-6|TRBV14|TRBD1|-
CASRPQGFYNSPLHF
TGTGCCAGCAGACCACAGGGGTTCTATAATTCACCCCTCCACTTT
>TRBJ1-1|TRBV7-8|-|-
CAVGDPNTEAFF
TGTGCCGTGGGCGATCCGAACACTGAAGCTTTCTTT
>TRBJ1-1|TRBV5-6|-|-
CASSLVGTEAFF
TGTGCCAGCAGCTTGGTTGGCACTGAAGCTTTCTTT
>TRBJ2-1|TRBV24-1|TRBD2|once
CATSDPGTSGGDEQFF
TGTGCCACCAGTGATCCCGGGACTAGCGGGGGAGATGAGCAGTTCTTC
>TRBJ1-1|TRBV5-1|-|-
CASSLANRETEAFF
TGCGCCAGCAGCTTGGCCAACCGGGAGACTGAAGCTTTCTTT